These T cell receptor beta chains were read from a single sample in a study of CD8 T cells in Susac syndrome. TCRdb itself ran the immunoSEQ multiplex PCR reads through MiXCR, one entry per CDR3 protein. Of 150,000 to 200,000 distinct CDR3 sequences listed, over 85% were seen once; the top ten hold more than 0.11%. Input material: CD4+ T cells from PBMCs. Receptor source: a human donor in good health. Each CDR3 is given with its conserved first and last residue. Each record gives: clone size, V gene, J gene, CDR3 protein. A clone size is listed for some rows: how often the clone was seen (once, few, many), or a class if it is expanded.

clone_size: -; v_call: TRBV20-1; j_call: TRBJ2-1; cdr3_aa: CSASTANEQFF
clone_size: -; v_call: TRBV21-1; j_call: TRBJ1-4; cdr3_aa: CASSQAEVPKCGGREKLFF
clone_size: -; v_call: TRBV29-1; j_call: TRBJ1-4; cdr3_aa: CSVDSPMEEKLFF
clone_size: -; v_call: TRBV20-1; j_call: TRBJ1-5; cdr3_aa: CSAKTGGSQPQHF
clone_size: -; v_call: TRBV6-6; j_call: TRBJ1-1; cdr3_aa: CASSNSDRARAFF
clone_size: -; v_call: TRBV7-9; j_call: TRBJ2-3; cdr3_aa: CASRPTGAYSDTQYF
clone_size: -; v_call: TRBV19; j_call: TRBJ2-1; cdr3_aa: CASGRRDRYNEQFF
clone_size: once; v_call: TRBV7-7; j_call: TRBJ2-5; cdr3_aa: CASSEQGKTQYF
clone_size: once; v_call: TRBV3-1; j_call: TRBJ1-2; cdr3_aa: CASSQDWDIYGYTF
clone_size: -; v_call: TRBV7-9; j_call: TRBJ1-2; cdr3_aa: CASSLPGVGKRENYGYTF
clone_size: -; v_call: TRBV15; j_call: TRBJ1-5; cdr3_aa: CATSRDRPTHYQPQHF
clone_size: -; v_call: TRBV20-1; j_call: TRBJ2-5; cdr3_aa: CSAPGQGETQYF
clone_size: -; v_call: TRBV25-1; j_call: TRBJ1-1; cdr3_aa: CASSEYQEATEAFF
clone_size: -; v_call: TRBV10-3; j_call: TRBJ2-3; cdr3_aa: CATREASSTDTQYF
clone_size: -; v_call: TRBV2; j_call: TRBJ2-3; cdr3_aa: CASSGDLGSTDTQYF
clone_size: -; v_call: TRBV3-1; j_call: TRBJ2-5; cdr3_aa: CASSPIRAPQETQYF
clone_size: -; v_call: TRBV6-2/TRBV6-3; j_call: TRBJ2-7; cdr3_aa: CASRPGLAGLEQYF
clone_size: -; v_call: TRBV20-1; j_call: TRBJ1-1; cdr3_aa: CSASQGVGTEAFF
clone_size: few; v_call: TRBV29-1; j_call: TRBJ1-1; cdr3_aa: CSVERQGNTEAFF
clone_size: -; v_call: TRBV29-1; j_call: TRBJ2-7; cdr3_aa: CSVKGAYEQYF
clone_size: -; v_call: TRBV5-1; j_call: TRBJ1-1; cdr3_aa: CASSLRGAGAFIVNTEAFF
clone_size: -; v_call: TRBV2; j_call: TRBJ1-6; cdr3_aa: CASSPGGPLHF
clone_size: -; v_call: TRBV18; j_call: TRBJ2-1; cdr3_aa: CASSSTGTNEQFF
clone_size: -; v_call: TRBV5-1; j_call: TRBJ1-1; cdr3_aa: CASSLVWGRSNTEAFF
clone_size: -; v_call: TRBV6-6; j_call: TRBJ2-1; cdr3_aa: CASSIRSSGGAYEQFF
clone_size: few; v_call: TRBV27; j_call: TRBJ2-3; cdr3_aa: CASSLMGTDTQYF
clone_size: -; v_call: TRBV20-1; j_call: TRBJ1-6; cdr3_aa: CSARQGNSPLHF
clone_size: -; v_call: TRBV29-1; j_call: TRBJ1-5; cdr3_aa: CSVAGSGNQPQHF
clone_size: -; v_call: TRBV14; j_call: TRBJ2-5; cdr3_aa: CASSHSFGLETQYF
clone_size: -; v_call: TRBV4-1; j_call: TRBJ2-5; cdr3_aa: CASRRGLWQETQYF
clone_size: -; v_call: TRBV20-1; j_call: TRBJ1-6; cdr3_aa: CSARATKESPLHF
clone_size: -; v_call: TRBV2; j_call: TRBJ1-3; cdr3_aa: CASTLEGSSGNTIYF
clone_size: -; v_call: TRBV28; j_call: TRBJ2-7; cdr3_aa: CASSTGGEYEQYF
clone_size: once; v_call: TRBV12-3/TRBV12-4; j_call: TRBJ2-7; cdr3_aa: CASTLTAGEQYF
clone_size: -; v_call: TRBV30; j_call: TRBJ1-1; cdr3_aa: CASSGLTEAFF
clone_size: -; v_call: TRBV7-3; j_call: TRBJ2-1; cdr3_aa: CASSTTSGGLHEQFF
clone_size: -; v_call: TRBV3-1; j_call: TRBJ2-2; cdr3_aa: CASSHQSGELFF
clone_size: -; v_call: TRBV20-1; j_call: TRBJ1-2; cdr3_aa: CSAPDGPEDGYTF
clone_size: -; v_call: TRBV19; j_call: TRBJ2-6; cdr3_aa: CASSIHSSSGANVLTF
clone_size: -; v_call: TRBV30; j_call: TRBJ1-4; cdr3_aa: CAWGTGTGVRNEKLFF
clone_size: -; v_call: TRBV20-1; j_call: TRBJ1-5; cdr3_aa: CSATAVSRQGGVGQPQHF
clone_size: -; v_call: TRBV4-2; j_call: TRBJ1-4; cdr3_aa: CASSQDMLNQLHEKLFF
clone_size: -; v_call: TRBV6-5; j_call: TRBJ1-3; cdr3_aa: CASSYTPGNTIYF
clone_size: -; v_call: TRBV6-6; j_call: TRBJ2-5; cdr3_aa: CASKARDSQETQYF